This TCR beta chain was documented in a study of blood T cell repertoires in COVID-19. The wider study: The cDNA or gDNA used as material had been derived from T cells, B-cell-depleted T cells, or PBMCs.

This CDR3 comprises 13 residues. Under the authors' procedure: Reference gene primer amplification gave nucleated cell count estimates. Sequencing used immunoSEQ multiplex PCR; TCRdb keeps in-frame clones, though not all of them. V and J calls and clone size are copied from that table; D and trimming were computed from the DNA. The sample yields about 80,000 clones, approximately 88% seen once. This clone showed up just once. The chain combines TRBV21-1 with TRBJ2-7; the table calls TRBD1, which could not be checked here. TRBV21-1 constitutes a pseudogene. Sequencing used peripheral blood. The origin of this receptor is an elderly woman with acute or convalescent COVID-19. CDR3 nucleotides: TGTGCCACCCTTACAGGATTCCACTACGAGCAGTACTTC. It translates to CATLTGFHYEQYF.